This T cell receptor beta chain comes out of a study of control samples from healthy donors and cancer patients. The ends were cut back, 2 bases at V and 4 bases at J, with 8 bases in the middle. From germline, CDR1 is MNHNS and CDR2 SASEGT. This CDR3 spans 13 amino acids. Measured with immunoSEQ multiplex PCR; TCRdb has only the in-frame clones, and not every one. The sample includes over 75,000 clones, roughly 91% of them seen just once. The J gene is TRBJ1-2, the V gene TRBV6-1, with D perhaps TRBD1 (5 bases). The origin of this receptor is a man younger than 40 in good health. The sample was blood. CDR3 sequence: CASSESGGYGYTF. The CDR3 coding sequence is TGTGCCAGCAGTGAAAGTGGGGGCTATGGCTACACCTTC.